A single sample gave rise to the 26 T cell receptor beta chains below, sequenced in a study of identical twins (dated by TCRdb to the mid-2010s). The library was produced with 5' RACE. Sequencing instrument: Illumina HiSeq 2000. TCRdb reworked the public reads: Q25 trimming with fastp, MiXCR clone assembly, productive beta chains retained. Rows matching on CDR3 protein sequence are summarized as one entry with the most common DNA and genes. Across this sample there are 350,000 to 450,000 distinct CDR3 sequences, with 18% seen only once. The leading ten clones occupy more than 10% of the sample. Input material: naive T cells sorted from blood. The sample's cell subset or site label, decoded: cells isolated with a human naive T-cell isolation kit. The receptors here all came from a man aged 45-65 years in good health.

This rearrangement joins TRBV6-2 or TRBV6-3 to TRBJ2-1; 10 bases line up with TRBD1. The CDR3 covers 19 residues. V was clipped by 6 bases and J by 6 bases; unmatched bases: 20. Germline V gives CDR1 MNHEY, CDR2 SVGEGT. The CDR3 DNA is TGTGCCAGCAGAATTCCGGGACAGGGGTGGGGGGTCGACCTCAATGAGCAGTTCTTC. It translates to CASRIPGQGWGVDLNEQFF.

There are a few counts of this clonotype. The rearrangement joins TRBV6-2 or TRBV6-3 to TRBJ1-2; perhaps TRBD1 as D (5 bases). CDR3 length equals 12 residues. Trimming stripped 11 bases from V and 2 bases from J, with 12 bases between. Germline lookup yields CDR1 MNHEY and CDR2 SVGEGT. CDR3 coding DNA: TGTGCCGGAATGACAGCGAACTATGGCTACACCTTC. Amino acid sequence: CAGMTANYGYTF.

This clonotype was seen at least ten times. V is TRBV28 and J is TRBJ2-7; D might be TRBD1 or TRBD2, each matching 7 bases. The V gene's germline CDR1 is MDHEN and CDR2 SYDVKM. Trimming shortened V by 6 bases and J by 3 bases, and 33 bases separated the two germline ends. CDR3 size: 20 residues. The DNA for the CDR3 is TGTGCCAGCAGGCCGACCGGGACAGTCCCGGGAGGACGAGGTCTCTACGAGCAGTACTTC. It is translated as CASRPTGTVPGGRGLYEQYF.

This chain uses TRBV29-1 with TRBJ2-3, with 8 bases identical to TRBD1. The junction had 9 bases not matched to a gene; V was cut back by 7 bases and J by 0 bases. From germline, CDR1 is SQVTM and CDR2 ANQGSEA. The CDR3 has 15 residues. The CDR3 sequence: CSDDRGTPSTDTQYF. DNA for the CDR3: TGCAGCGACGACAGGGGAACCCCTAGCACAGATACGCAGTATTTT.

The chain recombines TRBV29-1 with TRBJ1-1, with D perhaps TRBD1 (5 bases). V was pared by 4 bases and J by 7 bases, with 10 bases between. Germline V gives CDR1 SQVTM, CDR2 ANQGSEA. CDR3 length equals 11 residues. CDR3 sequence: CSVGQSLEAFF. The DNA of the CDR3 is TGCAGCGTTGGACAGTCCCTTGAAGCTTTCTTT. The whole variable domain, filled in from reference TRBV29-1 and TRBJ1-1, reads SAVISQKPSRDICQRGTSLTIQCQVDSQVTMMFWYRQQPGQSLTLIATANQGSEATYESGFVIDKFPISRPNLTFSTLTVSNMSPEDSSIYLCSVGQSLEAFFGQGTRLTVV.

This clonotype appeared a few times. The chain couples TRBV11-2 to TRBJ1-3; D remains ambiguous. The CDR3 has 18 amino acids. Germline CDR1 SGHAT, CDR2 FQNNGV. The V gene lost 5 bases and the J gene lost 0 bases, with 20 bases spanning the gap. The CDR3 reads CASSAGAPLTLSGNTIYF. The CDR3 nucleotides read TGTGCCAGCAGCGCAGGAGCCCCCCTTACACTCTCTGGAAACACCATATATTTT.

This clonotype has only a few counts. Written as DNA, the CDR3 is TGCAGTGCCAGATTTGGGGGCGAGCAGTACTTC. Protein product: CSARFGGEQYF. The rearrangement links TRBV20-1 to TRBJ2-7; D is tentatively TRBD1 or TRBD2 (5 bases each). The CDR3 has 11 residues. Trimming shortened V by 6 bases and J by 6 bases, and 12 bases separated the two germline ends. The germline CDR1 and CDR2 sequences are DFQATT and SNEGSKA (reference sequence).

The rearrangement uses TRBV3-1 and TRBJ2-1; TRBD2 is a possible D gene (7 bases). The CDR3 consists of 13 residues. Germline V gene sequence: CDR1 LGHDT, CDR2 YNNKEL (reference sequence). V was pared by 4 bases and J by 12 bases, with 16 bases between. The CDR3 protein is CASSRGGPEGQFF. The CDR3, as DNA: TGTGCCAGCAGCCGGGGGGGGCCTGAGGGGCAGTTCTTC.

There are a few counts of this clonotype. The rearrangement uses TRBV10-3 and TRBJ2-1; TRBD2 matches at 9 bases. V dropped 5 bases and J dropped 0; count of bases not matched to a gene: 5. This CDR3 is built from 16 residues. Germline CDR1 reads ENHRY; CDR2 reads SYGVKD. This chain's CDR3 is CAISPSSGSSYNEQFF. For the CDR3, the DNA is TGTGCCATCAGTCCGAGTAGCGGGAGCTCCTACAATGAGCAGTTCTTC.

This clonotype has just one count. The J gene is TRBJ2-7, the V gene TRBV6-6, with 9 bases lining up with TRBD2. The germline gives CDR1 MNHNY, CDR2 SVGAGI (reference sequence). Trimming removed 4 bases from V and 4 bases from J; junction bases left unmatched: 2. The CDR3 extends over 13 amino acids. CDR3 loop: CASSWTSEYEQYF. The DNA of the CDR3 is TGTGCCAGCAGTTGGACTAGCGAGTACGAGCAGTACTTC.

The chain uses TRBV5-1 and TRBJ1-1; 8 bases map to TRBD1. The CDR3 sequence is 16 residues long. Germline V gives CDR1 SGHRS, CDR2 YFSETQ. The V gene end was trimmed by 4 bases and the J gene end by 3 bases; junction bases not matched to a gene: 11. The CDR3 DNA follows: TGCGCCAGCAGCCTCCGGGACAGGAGAACGGACACTGAAGCTTTCTTT. It encodes CASSLRDRRTDTEAFF.

This clonotype was seen at least ten times. V and J are TRBV7-6 and TRBJ2-7; possible D gene TRBD1, 6 bases. This CDR3 contains 14 residues. V lost 5 bases and J 4 bases, leaving 15 bases between the germline ends. CDR1 is SGHVS, CDR2 FNYEAQ, per germline. The CDR3 loop reads CASSHQGHLYEQYF. As DNA, the CDR3 is TGTGCCAGCAGCCACCAGGGACACTTATACGAGCAGTACTTC.

This rearrangement joins TRBV29-1 to TRBJ2-1, with 7 bases lining up with TRBD2. Trimming cost V 7 bases and J 5 bases; bases outside gene matches: 5. The germline gives CDR1 SQVTM, CDR2 ANQGSEA. CDR3 length: 12 amino acids. Here the CDR3 reads CSAWAGDNEQFF. The CDR3 DNA sequence: TGCAGCGCATGGGCGGGAGACAATGAGCAGTTCTTC.

This clonotype has just a few counts. This chain connects TRBV20-1 to TRBJ1-4, with D possibly being TRBD1 (5 bases). V was shortened by 3 bases and J by 5 bases, with 16 bases between the two germline ends. CDR3 length: 15 residues. The germline CDR1 and CDR2 sequences are DFQATT and SNEGSKA (reference sequence). This CDR3 is CSARPGTVRNEKLFF. CDR3 nucleotide sequence: TGCAGTGCTAGGCCAGGGACCGTCCGAAATGAAAAACTGTTTTTT.

The chain recombines TRBV20-1 with TRBJ1-4, with D possibly being TRBD1 (6 bases). The V gene lost 6 bases and the J gene lost 6 bases, with 14 bases spanning the gap. Looked up from germline, CDR1 is DFQATT and CDR2 is SNEGSKA (reference sequence). CDR3 length: 13 residues. Here the CDR3 reads CSAVQQGDEKLFF. For the CDR3, the DNA is TGCAGTGCGGTACAACAGGGAGATGAAAAACTGTTTTTT.

This clonotype has ten or more counts. The chain uses TRBV27 and TRBJ2-7; 13 nucleotides align to TRBD2. From germline, CDR1 is MNHEY and CDR2 SMNVEV (reference sequence). The length of the CDR3 is 14 residues. J gave up 5 bases and V 8 bases, and 6 bases lay outside the gene matches. CDR3 DNA sequence: TGTGCCAGCCGAACTAGCGGGAGGGCCAACGAGCAGTACTTC. Amino acids: CASRTSGRANEQYF.

On this clonotype itself: A much bigger clone sits one base away, suggesting this may be a read error. The conserved phenylalanine or tryptophan normally closing the CDR3 is absent here, so this likely arose from a read error. This sequence joins TRBV19 and TRBJ2-5, with 10 bases that match TRBD2. After removal of 4 bases from V and 3 bases from J, the junction contained 2 bases not matched to a gene. The CDR3 extends over 14 amino acids. Germline CDR1 is LNHDA and CDR2 is SQIVND (reference sequence). The CDR3 loop is CASSSLAGEETQYY. The CDR3 nucleotides are TGTGCCAGTAGTAGCCTAGCGGGAGAAGAGACCCAGTACTAC.

Note on this clonotype: The conserved final phenylalanine or tryptophan is absent from the CDR3, which likely points to a read error. Because the CDR3's place on the DNA is in doubt, the DNA is left out and the CDR3 is given as listed by TCRdb. The rearrangement links TRBV20-1 to TRBJ2-7; the table's D gene call, TRBD2, was not cross checked with the DNA. CDR1 and CDR2 (germline): DFQATT, SNEGSKA (reference sequence). The CDR3 is made up of 13 amino acids, end residues included. The CDR3 here is CSALGEDTLPPHI.

This clonotype was observed a handful of times. The chain combines TRBV5-1 with TRBJ2-3; possibly TRBD2 for D (6 bases). From germline, CDR1 is SGHRS and CDR2 YFSETQ. V was cut by 3 bases and J by 1 base, with 15 bases left in between. CDR3 length: 16 amino acids. CDR3 in amino acids: CASSWRGVKGTDTQYF. As DNA, the CDR3 is TGCGCCAGCAGCTGGCGGGGCGTAAAGGGCACAGATACGCAGTATTTT.

CDR3 in amino acids: CATLRGSGGELFF. DNA of the CDR3: TGTGCCACTTTACGGGGTTCAGGCGGGGAGCTGTTTTTT. The chain couples TRBV6-6 to TRBJ2-2; D possibly corresponds to TRBD2 (5 bases). V gave up 10 bases and J gave up 7 bases, with 16 bases separating them. This CDR3 is 13 amino acids long. In germline, CDR1 is MNHNY, CDR2 SVGAGI (reference sequence).

A note on this clonotype: This could be a read error, since a much larger clone is one nucleotide away. The J gene is TRBJ1-2, the V gene TRBV5-1; no reliable D call. The CDR3 consists of 13 residues. Looked up from germline, CDR1 is SGHRS and CDR2 is YFSETQ. CDR3 amino acids: CASSPGEDYGYPF. CDR3 sequence (DNA): TGCGCCAGCAGCCCGGGAGAGGACTATGGCTACCCCTTC.

There are many counts of this clonotype. The chain joins TRBV18 to TRBJ2-1; D not certain. The CDR3 has 12 residues. CDR1 and CDR2 (germline): KGHSH, LQKENI. Trimming removed 6 bases from V and 8 bases from J, with 11 bases in between. The CDR3 reads CASSPVSDEQFF. For the CDR3, the DNA is TGTGCCAGCTCCCCAGTCTCCGATGAGCAGTTCTTC.

This clonotype was observed a few times. The chain has TRBV12-3 or TRBV12-4 and TRBJ2-2; 7 bases are a match to TRBD1. Trimming cost V 6 bases and J 6 bases; bases outside gene matches: 13. The CDR3 loop spans 16 amino acids. CDR3 sequence reads: CASRDNIQGWSGELFF. In DNA form, the CDR3 reads TGTGCCAGCAGGGATAACATACAGGGGTGGTCCGGGGAGCTGTTTTTT.

The chain couples TRBV7-6 to TRBJ2-7; the match to TRBD2 covers 13 bases. The ends lost 3 bases at V and 0 bases at J; junction bases unmatched: 2. Per the germline V gene, CDR1 is SGHVS and CDR2 is FNYEAQ. This CDR3 has 16 amino acids. Written as DNA, the CDR3 is TGTGCCAGCAGCTTGGGACTAGCGGGACCCTCCTACGAGCAGTACTTC. Residues: CASSLGLAGPSYEQYF.

In this sample, this clonotype turned up a few times. The chain joins TRBV28 to TRBJ1-1, with 8 nucleotides matching TRBD1. Germline values: CDR1 MDHEN, CDR2 SYDVKM. J was trimmed by 3 bases and V by 2 bases; bases with no gene match: 8. CDR3 length equals 16 residues. CDR3 amino acids: CASSLVGTGSHTEAFF. CDR3 nucleotides: TGTGCCAGCAGTTTAGTTGGGACAGGTTCCCACACTGAAGCTTTCTTT.

This clonotype appeared many times. V usage is TRBV15 and J usage is TRBJ1-2, with D tentatively TRBD1 (5 bases). The CDR3 covers 15 residues. Per germline, CDR1 LNHNV and CDR2 YYDKDF (reference sequence). V lost 3 bases to trimming and J lost 0 bases, with 11 bases between them. The CDR3 coding sequence is TGTGCCACCAGCAGCGGGACCCAGACTAACTATGGCTACACCTTC. This translates into CATSSGTQTNYGYTF.